This T cell receptor (beta chain) was documented in a study of identifying expanded T cells in peripheral blood. Study-wide results and caveats: Clone count variance between approximately 2-week samples rose with total template count. Over two and four weeks, about 15 and 18 clones changed, versus approximately 1.1 between replicates.

With 5 bases removed from V and 4 bases from J, the gap between germline ends came to 14 bases. Germline loops: CDR1 MRHNA, CDR2 SNTAGT. There are 14 residues in the CDR3. Collection occurred without any documented infections or immune events in donors. Concerning this clone itself: Antigen specificity is unknown.

Generated by immunoSEQ multiplex PCR, the TCRdb table keeps only in-frame clones and is missing some. The table lists 100,000 to 150,000 clones, around four fifths of them singletons. Sequencing used blood. The chain has TRBV6-4 and TRBJ1-1; no reliable D call. This clonotype originated in a person aged 18 to 75 in good health. The CDR3, as DNA: TGTGCCAGCAGTATTACCCGGGATGGCACTGAAGCTTTCTTT. Protein: CASSITRDGTEAFF.